This TCR beta chain was retrieved from a study of PD-1 blockade in classical Hodgkin lymphoma. Study information: Patients were administered nivolumab (3 mg/kg intravenously) every 2 weeks.

This table comes from immunoSEQ multiplex PCR, and its TCRdb copy is limited to in-frame clones, with some not included. The sample includes about 97,000 clones, approximately 80% seen only once; the top ten take 12%. V was trimmed by 5 bases and J by 1 base, leaving 22 bases between them. This CDR3 spans 17 amino acids. The germline gives CDR1 SQVTM, CDR2 ANQGSEA. General study results and limits: Nothing has yet pinned down what causes the repertoire differences, possibly disease activity or prior therapy.

Brentuximab vedotin exposure varied among the patients, all of whom had relapsed after autologous stem cell transplantation. Relapsed/refractory classical Hodgkin lymphoma patients had complete, partial or progressive responses. On this clone: Its target is not known.

The clonotype originates from a human donor with classical Hodgkin lymphoma. This rearrangement joins TRBV29-1 to TRBJ2-3, with a weak D call TRBD2 (6 bases). The material was peripheral blood mononuclear cells (PBMCs), obtained at baseline. In DNA, the CDR3 is TGCAGCGTTCAGTCTAGCGCTTACTGGGGGGGCACAGATACGCAGTATTTT. It yields the protein CSVQSSAYWGGTDTQYF.